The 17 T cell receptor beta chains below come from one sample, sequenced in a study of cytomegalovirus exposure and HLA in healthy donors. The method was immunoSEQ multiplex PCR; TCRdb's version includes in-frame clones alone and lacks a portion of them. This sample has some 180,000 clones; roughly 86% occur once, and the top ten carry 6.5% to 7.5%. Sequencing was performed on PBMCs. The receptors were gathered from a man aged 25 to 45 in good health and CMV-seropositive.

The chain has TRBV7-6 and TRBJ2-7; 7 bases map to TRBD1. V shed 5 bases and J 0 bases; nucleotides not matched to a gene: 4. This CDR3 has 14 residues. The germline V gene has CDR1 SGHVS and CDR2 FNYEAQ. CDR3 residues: CASSQQGSSYEQYF. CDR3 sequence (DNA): TGTGCCAGCAGCCAACAGGGGTCCTCCTACGAGCAGTACTTC.

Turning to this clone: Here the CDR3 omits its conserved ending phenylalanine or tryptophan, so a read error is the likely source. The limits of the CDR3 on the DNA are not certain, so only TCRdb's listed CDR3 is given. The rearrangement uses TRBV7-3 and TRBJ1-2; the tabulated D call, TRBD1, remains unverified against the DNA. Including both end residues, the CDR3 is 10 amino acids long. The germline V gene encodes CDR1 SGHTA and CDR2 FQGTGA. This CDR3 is CASSLTGRCS.

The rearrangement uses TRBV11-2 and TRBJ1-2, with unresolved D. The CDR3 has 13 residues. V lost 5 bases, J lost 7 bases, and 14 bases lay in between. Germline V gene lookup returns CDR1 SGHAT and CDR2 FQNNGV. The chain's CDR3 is CASSGPGMGGYTF. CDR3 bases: TGTGCCAGCAGCGGTCCTGGGATGGGTGGCTACACCTTC. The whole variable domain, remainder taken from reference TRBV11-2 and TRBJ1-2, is EAGVAQSPRYKIIEKRQSVAFWCNPISGHATLYWYQQILGQGPKLLIQFQNNGVVDDSQLPKDRFSAERLKGVDSTLKIQPAKLEDSAVYLCASSGPGMGGYTFGSGTRLTVV.

As DNA, the CDR3 is TGTGCCATCAGTGATTTTAGACTAGCGGGGAGGCAGACCCAGTACTTC. As protein: CAISDFRLAGRQTQYF. V gene TRBV10-3 combines with J gene TRBJ2-5; 11 positions agree with TRBD2. The CDR3 has 16 amino acids. CDR1 and CDR2 from the germline V gene are ENHRY and SYGVKD. Trimming removed 3 bases from V and 6 bases from J; junction bases left unmatched: 9.

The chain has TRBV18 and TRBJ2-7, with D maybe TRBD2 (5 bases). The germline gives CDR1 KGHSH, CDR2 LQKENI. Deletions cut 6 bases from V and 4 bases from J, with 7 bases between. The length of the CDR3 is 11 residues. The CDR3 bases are TGTGCCAGCTCCGAGGGTTACGAGCAGTACTTC. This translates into CASSEGYEQYF.

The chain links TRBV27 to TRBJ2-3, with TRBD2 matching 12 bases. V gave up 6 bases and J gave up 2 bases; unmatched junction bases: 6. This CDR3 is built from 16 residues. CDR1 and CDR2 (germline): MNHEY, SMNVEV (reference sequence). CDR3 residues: CASRLPSGRDTDTQYF. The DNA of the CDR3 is TGTGCCAGCAGGCTCCCTAGCGGGAGGGACACAGATACGCAGTATTTT.

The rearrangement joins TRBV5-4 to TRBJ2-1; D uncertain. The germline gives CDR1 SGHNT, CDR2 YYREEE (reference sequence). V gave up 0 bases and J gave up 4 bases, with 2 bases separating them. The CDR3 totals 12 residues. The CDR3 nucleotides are TGTGCCAGCAGCTTGGAGTACAATGAGCAGTTCTTC. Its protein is CASSLEYNEQFF.

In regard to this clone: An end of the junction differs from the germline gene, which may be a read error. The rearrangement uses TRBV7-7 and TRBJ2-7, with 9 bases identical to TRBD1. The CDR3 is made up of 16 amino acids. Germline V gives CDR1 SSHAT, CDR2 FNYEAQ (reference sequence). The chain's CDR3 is CASSLGVGQGANEQYF. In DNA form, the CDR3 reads TGTGCTAGCAGCTTAGGGGTGGGACAGGGAGCAAACGAGCAGTACTTC. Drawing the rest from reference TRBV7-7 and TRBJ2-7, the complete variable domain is GAGVSQSPRYKVTKRGQDVTLRCDPISSHATLYWYQQALGQGPEFLTYFNYEAQPDKSGLPSDRFSAERPEGSISTLTIQRTEQRDSAMYRCASSLGVGQGANEQYFGPGTRLTVT.

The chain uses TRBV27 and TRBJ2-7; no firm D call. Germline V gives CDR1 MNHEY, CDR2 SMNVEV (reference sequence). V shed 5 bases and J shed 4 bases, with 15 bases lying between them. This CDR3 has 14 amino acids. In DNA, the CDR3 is TGTGCCAGCAGTCCGGACCGACCTGTATACGAGCAGTACTTC. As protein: CASSPDRPVYEQYF.

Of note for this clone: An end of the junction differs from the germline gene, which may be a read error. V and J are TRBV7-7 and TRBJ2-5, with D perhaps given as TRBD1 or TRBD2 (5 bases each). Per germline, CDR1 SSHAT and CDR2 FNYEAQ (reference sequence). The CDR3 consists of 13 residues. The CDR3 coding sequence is TGTGCTAGCAGCACGGGACGGTGGGAGACCCAGTACTTC. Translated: CASSTGRWETQYF.

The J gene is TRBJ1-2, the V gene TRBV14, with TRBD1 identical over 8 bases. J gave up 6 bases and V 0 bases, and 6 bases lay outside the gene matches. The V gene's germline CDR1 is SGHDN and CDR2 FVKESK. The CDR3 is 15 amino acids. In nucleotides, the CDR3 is TGTGCCAGCAGCCAAGAAGGCAGGGGGCAGAATGGCTACACCTTC. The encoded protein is CASSQEGRGQNGYTF.

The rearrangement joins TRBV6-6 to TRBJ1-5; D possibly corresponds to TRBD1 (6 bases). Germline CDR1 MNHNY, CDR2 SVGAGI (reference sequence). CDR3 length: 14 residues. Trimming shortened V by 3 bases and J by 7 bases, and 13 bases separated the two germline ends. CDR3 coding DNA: TGTGCCAGCAGTTATTCAGGGGTAGACCAGCCCCAGCATTTT. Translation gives CASSYSGVDQPQHF.

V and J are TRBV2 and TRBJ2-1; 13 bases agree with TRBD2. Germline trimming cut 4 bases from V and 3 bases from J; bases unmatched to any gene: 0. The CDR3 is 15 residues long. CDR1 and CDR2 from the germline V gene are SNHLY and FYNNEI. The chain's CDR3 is CASSGTSGGYNEQFF. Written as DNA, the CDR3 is TGTGCCAGCAGTGGGACTAGCGGGGGCTACAATGAGCAGTTCTTC.

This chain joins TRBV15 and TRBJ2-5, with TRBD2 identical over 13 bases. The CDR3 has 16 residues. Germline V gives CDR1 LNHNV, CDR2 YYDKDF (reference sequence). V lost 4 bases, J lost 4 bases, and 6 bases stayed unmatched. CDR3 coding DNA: TGTGCCACCAGCATGGGGACTAGCGGGATACGAGAGACCCAGTACTTC. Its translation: CATSMGTSGIRETQYF.

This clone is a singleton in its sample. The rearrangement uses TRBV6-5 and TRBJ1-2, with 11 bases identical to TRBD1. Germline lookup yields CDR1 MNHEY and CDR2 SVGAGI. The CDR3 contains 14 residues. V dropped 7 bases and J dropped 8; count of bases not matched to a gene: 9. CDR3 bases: TGTGCCAGCAATCCGGGACAGGGGGGTCGGGGCTACACCTTC. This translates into CASNPGQGGRGYTF.

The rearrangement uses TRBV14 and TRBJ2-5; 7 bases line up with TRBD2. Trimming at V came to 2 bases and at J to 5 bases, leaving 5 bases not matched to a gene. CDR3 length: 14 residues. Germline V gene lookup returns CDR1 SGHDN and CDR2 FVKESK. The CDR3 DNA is TGTGCCAGCAGCCAATCAGCGGGGAGGGAGACCCAGTACTTC. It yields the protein CASSQSAGRETQYF.

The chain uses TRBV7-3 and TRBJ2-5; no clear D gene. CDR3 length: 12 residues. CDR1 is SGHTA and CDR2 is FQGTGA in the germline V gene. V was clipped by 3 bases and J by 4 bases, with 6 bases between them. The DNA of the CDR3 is TGTGCCAGCAGCTTGGCAGGAGAGACCCAGTACTTC. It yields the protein CASSLAGETQYF. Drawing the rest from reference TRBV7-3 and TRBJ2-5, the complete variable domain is GAGVSQTPSNKVTEKGKYVELRCDPISGHTALYWYRQSLGQGPEFLIYFQGTGAADDSGLPNDRFFAVRPEGSVSTLKIQRTERGDSAVYLCASSLAGETQYFGPGTRLLVL.